This TCR beta chain originates from a study of T cell responses to AZD1222 COVID-19 vaccine. The wider study: Second-dose groups at about 4 or about 12 weeks were pooled.

Remarks on this clone: Its antigen is unidentified. Mismatch with germline at one junction end may stem from a read error.

Assay used: immunoSEQ multiplex PCR; TCRdb lists only in-frame clones, some missing. This sample has about 150,000 clones, with 90% to 95% found just once. The CDR3 is made up of 16 amino acids. The germline V gene has CDR1 SSHAT and CDR2 FNYEAQ (reference sequence). General study results and limits: Unmutated variant regions reportedly attract nearly half of all spike-specific TCRs.

This sequence joins TRBV7-7 and TRBJ2-2, with D tentatively TRBD1 or TRBD2 (5 bases each). The sequences come from peripheral blood, collected on day 0 of AZD1222 vaccination. This TCR was sampled from an adult in good health. CDR3: CASSLAPRVSTGELFF. The CDR3 DNA reads TGTGCTAGCAGCTTAGCGCCCAGGGTCAGTACCGGGGAGCTGTTTTTT.